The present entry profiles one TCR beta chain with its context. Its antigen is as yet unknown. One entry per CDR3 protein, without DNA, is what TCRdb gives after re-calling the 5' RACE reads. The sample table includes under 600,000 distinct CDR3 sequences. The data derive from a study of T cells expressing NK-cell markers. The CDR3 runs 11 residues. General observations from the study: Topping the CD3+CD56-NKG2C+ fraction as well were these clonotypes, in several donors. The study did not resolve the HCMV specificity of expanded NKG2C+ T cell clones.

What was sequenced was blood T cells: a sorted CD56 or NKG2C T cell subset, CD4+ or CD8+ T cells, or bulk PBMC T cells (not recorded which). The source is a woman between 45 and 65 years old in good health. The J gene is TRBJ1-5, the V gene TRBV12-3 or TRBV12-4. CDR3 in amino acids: CASSFSEPQHF.